The 7 T cell receptor beta chains listed next were all sequenced from one sample in a study of CD8 T cells in ankylosing spondylitis listed by TCRdb under 2017. Library preparation was by 5' RACE. TCRdb names Illumina HiSeq 2500 as the instrument used. TCRdb reworked the public reads: Q25 trimming with fastp, MiXCR clone assembly, productive beta chains retained. Merged by CDR3 protein, the rows form single entries marked with the most common genes and DNA. This sample holds some 250,000 distinct CDR3 sequences; over 8.5% were observed only once. Under 7% of the sample is taken by the ten largest. The material sequenced was blood, either unsorted or a sorted T cell fraction (not recorded which). The receptors stem from a male donor with ankylosing spondylitis or in good health (not recorded which).

V and J are TRBV11-1 and TRBJ2-1; D may be TRBD2 (5 bases). The ends were cut back, 1 base at V and 9 bases at J, with 10 bases in the middle. This CDR3 spans 13 amino acids. Germline V gives CDR1 SGHAT, CDR2 FQDESV (reference sequence). The CDR3, as DNA: TGTGCCAGCAGCTTAGTAGGAGGATTTGAGCAGTTCTTC. It translates to CASSLVGGFEQFF.

There are many counts of this clonotype. CDR3 nucleotide sequence: TGTGCCAGCAGCTTGGAGGCTCCGGAGCAGTACTTC. This gives the protein CASSLEAPEQYF. The rearrangement links TRBV7-6 to TRBJ2-7; possibly TRBD2 for D (5 bases). The CDR3 has 12 residues. With 3 bases removed from V and 7 bases from J, the gap between germline ends came to 10 bases. Germline loops: CDR1 SGHVS, CDR2 FNYEAQ.

This chain links TRBV6-5 with TRBJ1-2; 10 bases are a match to TRBD1. The germline V gene encodes CDR1 MNHEY and CDR2 SVGAGI. The J segment lost 5 bases and the V segment lost 2 bases, leaving 5 bases of the junction unmatched. The CDR3 is made up of 15 amino acids. The CDR3 bases are TGTGCCAGCAGTTACCCGGGGGACAGGGGTTATGGCTACACCTTC. Protein sequence: CASSYPGDRGYGYTF.

This clonotype has at least ten counts. The J gene is TRBJ2-7, the V gene TRBV5-1; tentatively, D is TRBD2 (5 bases). Germline V gene data show CDR1 as SGHRS and CDR2 as YFSETQ. CDR3 length: 13 residues. The V gene lost 0 bases and the J gene lost 3 bases, with 7 bases spanning the gap. This CDR3 is CASSLVGIYEQYF. The CDR3 DNA reads as TGCGCCAGCAGCTTGGTCGGGATCTACGAGCAGTACTTC.

This clonotype showed up many times. The genes are TRBV7-6 and TRBJ2-3; D is unresolved. The germline V and J ends were trimmed by 5 bases and 2 bases, with 5 bases remaining between them. The germline gives CDR1 SGHVS, CDR2 FNYEAQ. The CDR3 totals 12 residues. The CDR3 sequence is CASSPDTDTQYF. For the CDR3, the DNA is TGTGCCAGCAGCCCCGACACAGATACGCAGTATTTT. The variable domain in full, completed from reference TRBV7-6 and TRBJ2-3, reads GAGVSQSPRYKVTKRGQDVALRCDPISGHVSLYWYRQALGQGPEFLTYFNYEAQQDKSGLPNDRFSAERPEGSISTLTIQRTEQRDSAMYRCASSPDTDTQYFGPGTRLTVL.

This clonotype was seen repeatedly, ten times or more. This rearrangement joins TRBV7-7 to TRBJ2-2; perhaps TRBD2 as D (5 bases). CDR1 and CDR2 from the germline V gene are SSHAT and FNYEAQ (reference sequence). This CDR3 contains 15 residues. Trimming pared 5 bases from V and 3 bases from J, leaving 13 bases between. In DNA, the CDR3 is TGTGCCAGCAGCCCGAATTACGGGGACACCGGGGAGCTGTTTTTT. It specifies CASSPNYGDTGELFF.

This clonotype was seen many times. V is TRBV9 and J is TRBJ2-3; a possible D gene is TRBD2 (6 bases). The CDR3 consists of 17 residues. From germline, CDR1 is SGDLS and CDR2 YYNGEE. V was shortened by 4 bases and J by 2 bases, with 20 bases between the two germline ends. The CDR3 region is CASSPQTGTEVTDTQYF. The CDR3 DNA reads as TGTGCCAGCAGCCCACAAACCGGGACTGAGGTCACAGATACGCAGTATTTT.